The sequence of this T cell receptor (beta chain) was determined in a study of blood T cell repertoires in COVID-19. Study overall: Samples came from the United States, Italy and Spain, spanning acute and convalescent COVID-19. T cells, B-cell-depleted T cells, or PBMCs provided the cDNA or gDNA that served as material.

The CDR3 spans 16 residues. The trim removed 4 bases at V and 5 bases at J, leaving 10 bases unmatched. Germline CDR1 reads SGHTA; CDR2 reads FQGTGA. Measured with immunoSEQ multiplex PCR; TCRdb has only the in-frame clones, and not every one. The sample has more than 200,000 clones; approximately 86% are singletons. The rearrangement joins TRBV7-3 to TRBJ2-2; 7 positions agree with TRBD2. The receptor comes from a man aged 25 to 40 with active or convalescent COVID-19. Sequenced: peripheral blood. CDR3 amino acids: CASSSLREATTGELFF. In nucleotides, the CDR3 is TGTGCCAGCAGCTCCCTCCGGGAGGCAACAACCGGGGAGCTGTTTTTT.